This note documents a single T cell receptor (beta chain) sequence. The source of the sample is a study of radiotherapy plus CTLA-4 blockade in lung cancer. Study details: Of the patients, about 19% showed objective responses and around 29% attained disease control.

The table came from immunoSEQ multiplex PCR; TCRdb's copy has only in-frame clones and leaves some out. Here the sample spans 50,000 to 65,000 clones, approximately 80% being singletons. Specimen: peripheral blood, collected from a patient treated with radiotherapy plus ipilimumab. The clonotype was recovered from a human donor with non-small cell lung cancer who had a complete response to radiotherapy plus ipilimumab.

In nucleotides, the CDR3 is TGTGCCAGCAGCTTCGAGGGACAGCAGAATTCACCCCTCCACTTT. Protein sequence: CASSFEGQQNSPLHF. The chain links TRBV11-2 to TRBJ1-6; 7 bases map to TRBD1. The CDR3 contains 15 residues. V shed 3 bases and J 7 bases; nucleotides not matched to a gene: 6. Germline lookup yields CDR1 SGHAT and CDR2 FQNNGV. The variable domain in full, with the rest retrieved from reference TRBV11-2 and TRBJ1-6, is EAGVAQSPRYKIIEKRQSVAFWCNPISGHATLYWYQQILGQGPKLLIQFQNNGVVDDSQLPKDRFSAERLKGVDSTLKIQPAKLEDSAVYLCASSFEGQQNSPLHFGNGTRLTVT.